This T cell receptor beta chain was found in a study of cytomegalovirus exposure and HLA in healthy donors. Study-level background: Of over 300 genotyped donors, about 81% clustered with self-reported Caucasian donors. General observations from the study: TCR beta V segments were, for the most part, productive about 87% or about 30% of the time in an earlier analysis.

V shed 0 bases, J shed 3 bases, and the junction held 4 bases outside the gene matches. In germline, CDR1 is PRHDT, CDR2 FYEKMQ (reference sequence). The CDR3 contains 15 residues. PCR was performed using 60 Vbeta and 13 Jbeta primers. Profiling relied on immunoSEQ multiplex PCR, and the TCRdb table lists in-frame clones only, not all of them. The top ten hold around 0.3% of the sample, which has under 200,000 clones, 70% to 90% seen once. With respect to this clone: Its antigen is currently unknown.

The gene calls are TRBV13 and TRBJ2-7, with 8 nucleotides matching TRBD1. Sample: PBMCs. The receptor was isolated from a woman in her twenties or thirties in good health and CMV-seronegative. The CDR3 spells CASSLGAGGIYEQYF. DNA of the CDR3: TGTGCCAGCAGCTTAGGGGCAGGGGGCATCTACGAGCAGTACTTC.